The 19 T cell receptor beta chains given below trace back to one sample, sequenced in a study of somatic mutations in cytotoxic T cells in rheumatoid arthritis. Produced via immunoSEQ multiplex PCR; TCRdb's table is partial and in-frame only. The data show some 30,000 clones, more than 75% seen once. The sample was CD8+ T cells sorted from blood. The source of these receptors is an adult with rheumatoid arthritis.

The chain recombines TRBV6-1 with TRBJ1-5; D is undetermined. The germline V gene has CDR1 MNHNS and CDR2 SASEGT. The germline V and J ends were trimmed by 1 base and 0 bases, with 10 bases remaining between them. The CDR3 is 16 residues long. The CDR3 DNA is TGTGCCAGCAGTGAAGACGCAGTTCATAGCAATCAGCCCCAGCATTTT. This gives the protein CASSEDAVHSNQPQHF.

The chain joins TRBV19 to TRBJ2-7, with TRBD1 identical over 8 bases. This CDR3 has 13 residues. The V gene end was trimmed by 5 bases and the J gene end by 4 bases; junction bases not matched to a gene: 4. Germline-derived CDR1 and CDR2 are LNHDA and SQIVND (reference sequence). In DNA form, the CDR3 reads TGTGCCAGTAGTCTGGACAGGGAGTACGAGCAGTACTTC. Its protein is CASSLDREYEQYF.

This chain connects TRBV14 to TRBJ2-5; D is unclear. Germline V CDR1 and CDR2: SGHDN, FVKESK. This CDR3 has 15 residues. V lost 2 bases, J lost 2 bases, and 12 bases lay in between. In DNA, the CDR3 is TGTGCCAGCAGCCAATTGAGGCGGCCACAAGAGACCCAGTACTTC. It encodes CASSQLRRPQETQYF.

This chain uses TRBV28 with TRBJ2-2; 9 nucleotides line up with TRBD2. Losses at the gene ends were 1 base for V and 4 bases for J; bases not matched to a gene: 7. CDR1 MDHEN and CDR2 SYDVKM come from the germline V gene. The CDR3 has 17 residues. The CDR3 here is CASSLSGGGATTGELFF. In DNA form, the CDR3 reads TGTGCCAGCAGTTTATCCGGCGGGGGGGCGACCACCGGGGAGCTGTTTTTT.

The V call is TRBV4-3, the J call TRBJ2-1; D perhaps matches TRBD1 (6 bases). The germline V and J ends were trimmed by 0 bases and 8 bases, with 11 bases remaining between them. This CDR3 spans 14 amino acids. Germline V lookup: CDR1 LGHNA, CDR2 YSLEER. CDR3 amino acids: CASSQELPGDEQFF. The CDR3 bases are TGCGCCAGCAGCCAAGAACTTCCAGGGGATGAGCAGTTCTTC.

This sequence joins TRBV28 and TRBJ2-2, with TRBD2 identical over 7 bases. The CDR3 is 11 amino acids. Germline lookup yields CDR1 MDHEN and CDR2 SYDVKM. The V gene end was trimmed by 10 bases and the J gene end by 7 bases; junction bases not matched to a gene: 3. The DNA of the CDR3 is TGTGCCACCGGGGGGATCGGGGAGCTGTTTTTT. Amino acids: CATGGIGELFF.

This clone was observed once. The rearrangement uses TRBV5-6 and TRBJ2-7; TRBD1 agrees at 8 bases. The length of the CDR3 is 14 residues. Germline assignment: CDR1 SGHDT and CDR2 YYEEEE. The V gene end was trimmed by 4 bases and the J gene end by 2 bases; junction bases not matched to a gene: 5. CDR3 region: CASSLGTGTYEQYF. CDR3 sequence (DNA): TGTGCCAGCAGCCTGGGGACAGGCACCTACGAGCAGTACTTC.

This clone occurred once. V gene TRBV14 combines with J gene TRBJ2-3, with a possible D match to TRBD2 (6 bases). CDR1 and CDR2 (germline): SGHDN, FVKESK. The CDR3 contains 16 residues. V dropped 1 base and J dropped 0 bases, with 11 bases sitting between them. The CDR3 coding sequence is TGTGCCAGCAGCCAAGTGGAGGGTTCTAGCACAGATACGCAGTATTTT. It codes for CASSQVEGSSTDTQYF.

J is TRBJ2-7 and V is TRBV30; 9 bases line up with TRBD2. Germline V lookup: CDR1 GTSNPN, CDR2 SVGIG (reference sequence). V gave up 0 bases and J gave up 1 base; unmatched junction bases: 10. This CDR3 has 17 amino acids. CDR3 nucleotide sequence: TGTGCCTGGAGTGTATTCAGGCGGGGGGGCCTATCCTACGAGCAGTACTTC. Encoded protein: CAWSVFRRGGLSYEQYF.

This clone has just one count. The genes are TRBV7-9 and TRBJ2-1; 11 bases are shared with TRBD2. Trimming cost V 6 bases and J 2 bases; bases outside gene matches: 9. The germline CDR1 and CDR2 sequences are SEHNR and FQNEAQ (reference sequence). The CDR3 runs to 17 residues. CDR3 bases: TGTGCCAGCAGACTAGACCCGGGACTAGCGGCCTACAATGAGCAGTTCTTC. This encodes CASRLDPGLAAYNEQFF. Using reference TRBV7-9 and TRBJ2-1 for the parts outside the CDR3, the full variable domain is DTGVSQNPRHKITKRGQNVTFRCDPISEHNRLYWYRQTLGQGPEFLTYFQNEAQLEKSRLLSDRFSAERPKGSFSTLEIQRTEQGDSAMYLCASRLDPGLAAYNEQFFGPGTRLTVL.

By sample fraction, this clone is medium-sized. The DNA of the CDR3 is TGCGCCAGCAGCTTGTTTGGGACTAGCGGATACAATGAGCAGTTCTTC. Translation: CASSLFGTSGYNEQFF. This rearrangement joins TRBV5-1 to TRBJ2-1; 11 bases are a match to TRBD2. CDR3 length: 16 amino acids. The junction had 4 bases not matched to a gene; V was cut back by 1 base and J by 4 bases. Germline loops: CDR1 SGHRS, CDR2 YFSETQ.

The chain uses TRBV4-1 and TRBJ2-2; 7 bases align to TRBD1. The CDR3 has 18 amino acids. V gave up 4 bases and J gave up 0 bases; unmatched junction bases: 11. Germline V gives CDR1 MGHRA, CDR2 YSYEKL. CDR3 coding DNA: TGCGCCAGCAGCCCCTTCACAGGGGCTTACTCGAACACCGGGGAGCTGTTTTTT. Protein product: CASSPFTGAYSNTGELFF.

The chain uses TRBV6-4 and TRBJ2-2; TRBD2 matches 12 bases. Looked up from germline, CDR1 is MRHNA and CDR2 is SNTAGT. The CDR3 runs to 18 residues. The ends lost 2 bases at V and 3 bases at J; junction bases unmatched: 7. The DNA of the CDR3 is TGTGCCAGCAGTGACAGGACTAGCGGGACCCATTACACCGGGGAGCTGTTTTTT. As protein: CASSDRTSGTHYTGELFF.

The chain is built from TRBV7-2 and TRBJ1-2; D may be TRBD1 (6 bases). Between the trimmed V and J ends, which lost 1 base and 8 bases, there was a span of 8 bases. Per the germline V gene, CDR1 is SGHTA and CDR2 is FQGNSA. The CDR3 runs 12 residues. The CDR3 spells CASSLGGAGYTF. The DNA for the CDR3 is TGTGCCAGCAGCTTAGGGGGGGCCGGCTACACCTTC.

The genes are TRBV6-5 and TRBJ2-5, with D perhaps TRBD2 (7 bases). Trimming pared 0 bases from V and 4 bases from J, leaving 9 bases between. This CDR3 has 14 amino acids. CDR1 is MNHEY, CDR2 SVGAGI, per germline. CDR3 in DNA: TGTGCCAGCAGTTACTCGAGGGGGGGAGAGACCCAGTACTTC. Amino acids: CASSYSRGGETQYF.

Judged by abundance, this clone is large. The rearrangement links TRBV19 to TRBJ2-2; perhaps TRBD1 as D (5 bases). The CDR3 has 14 amino acids. CDR1 is LNHDA and CDR2 is SQIVND in the germline V gene (reference sequence). Trimming left V 7 bases short and J 3 bases short, with 12 bases between. Here the CDR3 DNA reads TGTGCCAGTACCGACCTAGGGGACACCGGGGAGCTGTTTTTT. As protein: CASTDLGDTGELFF.

In the case of this clone: This sample includes further DNA sequences coding for the same CDR3. The chain is built from TRBV14 and TRBJ2-7; TRBD1 matches 9 bases. The CDR3 totals 14 residues. Germline CDR1 is SGHDN and CDR2 is FVKESK. J gave up 2 bases and V 4 bases, and 3 bases lay outside the gene matches. CDR3 sequence: CASSPTGGPYEQYF. The CDR3 coding sequence is TGTGCCAGCAGCCCGACAGGGGGACCCTACGAGCAGTACTTC.

With regard to this clone: One end of the junction is discordant with germline, which a read error may explain. The chain employs TRBV7-9 and TRBJ1-2; TRBD1 matches 7 bases. The CDR3 has 14 residues. Per germline, CDR1 SEHNR and CDR2 FQNEAQ (reference sequence). The CDR3 bases are TGTGCCAGCAACTTAGGGGGCCCACTCTATGGCTACACCTTC. The encoded protein is CASNLGGPLYGYTF.

This chain connects TRBV12-1 to TRBJ1-2. TRBV12-1 has pseudogene status. The CDR3 consists of 15 residues. The CDR3 protein is CASSPKTGSNYGYTF. The CDR3 DNA is TGTGCCAGCAGCCCAAAAACCGGGTCCAACTATGGCTACACCTTC.